This is a list of T cell receptor beta chains from one sample in a study of T cell responses to AZD1222 COVID-19 vaccine. Profiled with immunoSEQ multiplex PCR; TCRdb holds only in-frame clones, not every one. The sample carries 50,000 to 65,000 clones, around nine tenths recorded once. The material sequenced was peripheral blood, taken 28 days after the second AZD1222 dose. These receptors came from an adult who received the AZD1222 COVID-19 vaccine. Both conserved end residues are part of each CDR3. The D gene is left open where the match is weak. Some rows have no size entry. The others give once, few or many, or a class for an expanded clone.

V gene: TRBV28; clone size: -; J gene: TRBJ2-5; D gene: -; CDR3 DNA: TGTGCCAGCAGTACTCCGGGACCCTCGGAGACCCAGTACTTC; CDR3 protein: CASSTPGPSETQYF
V gene: TRBV15; clone size: -; J gene: TRBJ1-2; D gene: -; CDR3 DNA: TGTGCCACCAGCAGAGAGGTCCAGGCGAGGAACTATGGCTACACCTTC; CDR3 protein: CATSREVQARNYGYTF
V gene: TRBV7-3; clone size: -; J gene: TRBJ2-1; D gene: -; CDR3 DNA: TGTGCCAGCAGCTCCCTTAGCGGTTCCTACAATGAGCAGTTCTTC; CDR3 protein: CASSSLSGSYNEQFF
V gene: TRBV20-1; clone size: -; J gene: TRBJ1-2; D gene: -; CDR3 DNA: TGCAGTGCCCGGACAGTGAGTGGCTACACCTTC; CDR3 protein: CSARTVSGYTF
V gene: TRBV7-9; clone size: -; J gene: TRBJ2-7; D gene: TRBD2; CDR3 DNA: TGTGCCAGCAGTAAACAAAGCGGGGGGGCCCACGAGCAGTACTTC; CDR3 protein: CASSKQSGGAHEQYF
V gene: TRBV5-7; clone size: -; J gene: TRBJ1-5; D gene: -; CDR3 DNA: TGTGCCAGCAGCTTGAACAGGGAGGTTAACAATCAGCCCCAGCATTTT; CDR3 protein: CASSLNREVNNQPQHF
V gene: TRBV5-8; clone size: once; J gene: TRBJ1-2; D gene: TRBD1; CDR3 DNA: TGTGCCAGCAGGCGAGCCGGGACAGGGGGCAACTATGGCTACACCTTC; CDR3 protein: CASRRAGTGGNYGYTF
V gene: TRBV6-5; clone size: -; J gene: TRBJ1-5; D gene: -; CDR3 DNA: TGTGCCAGCACGGGGGCGGGCAATCAGCCCCAGCATTTT; CDR3 protein: CASTGAGNQPQHF
V gene: TRBV5-5; clone size: -; J gene: TRBJ1-5; D gene: -; CDR3 DNA: TGTGCCAGCAGCTTGTTGGAAAGCAGGGGTTATAGCAATCAGCCCCAGCATTTT; CDR3 protein: CASSLLESRGYSNQPQHF
V gene: TRBV9; clone size: once; J gene: TRBJ2-2; D gene: TRBD2; CDR3 DNA: TGTGCCAGCAGCGTAGGACTAGCGGGAGGATACGGGGAGCTGTTTTTT; CDR3 protein: CASSVGLAGGYGELFF
V gene: TRBV6-5; clone size: -; J gene: TRBJ1-2; D gene: TRBD1; CDR3 DNA: TGTGCCAGCAGTTACTCGAGGACAGGGGGGGGCTATGGCTACACCTTC; CDR3 protein: CASSYSRTGGGYGYTF
V gene: TRBV5-1; clone size: -; J gene: TRBJ2-7; D gene: TRBD1; CDR3 DNA: TGCGCCAGCAGCCCCGGGGACAGGTCCTACGAGCAGTACTTC; CDR3 protein: CASSPGDRSYEQYF
V gene: TRBV2; clone size: -; J gene: TRBJ1-5; D gene: -; CDR3 DNA: TGTGCCAGCAGTGACCTGGGTAGGTTTCAGCCCCAGCATTTT; CDR3 protein: CASSDLGRFQPQHF
V gene: TRBV18; clone size: -; J gene: TRBJ2-3; D gene: TRBD2; CDR3 DNA: TGTGCCAGCTCACCTCCGTTAGCGGGAGGGGGCACAGATACGCAGTATTTT; CDR3 protein: CASSPPLAGGGTDTQYF
V gene: TRBV5-1; clone size: -; J gene: TRBJ2-5; D gene: -; CDR3 DNA: TGCGCCAGCAACGAGAAATCCCGGGGGGAGACCCAGTACTTC; CDR3 protein: CASNEKSRGETQYF
V gene: TRBV5-1; clone size: -; J gene: TRBJ2-1; D gene: TRBD1; CDR3 DNA: TGCGCCAGCAGCTTGGGACAGGGGGCGAATGAGCAGTTCTTC; CDR3 protein: CASSLGQGANEQFF
V gene: TRBV7-9; clone size: -; J gene: TRBJ2-7; D gene: -; CDR3 DNA: TGTGCCAGCAGCTTAGAGGGGACGCGGGACGAGCAGTACTTC; CDR3 protein: CASSLEGTRDEQYF
V gene: TRBV7-2; clone size: -; J gene: TRBJ1-2; D gene: -; CDR3 DNA: TGTGCCAGCAGGCGGGTCAATGAGGGCTACACCTTC; CDR3 protein: CASRRVNEGYTF
V gene: TRBV6-5; clone size: -; J gene: TRBJ2-7; D gene: TRBD2; CDR3 DNA: TGTGCCAGCAAGACTAGCGGGAGCTACGAGCAGTACTTC; CDR3 protein: CASKTSGSYEQYF
V gene: TRBV28; clone size: -; J gene: TRBJ2-1; D gene: -; CDR3 DNA: TGTGCCAGCAGTTCCCCGGGGGCCACTGATGAGCAGTTCTTC; CDR3 protein: CASSSPGATDEQFF
V gene: TRBV6-5; clone size: -; J gene: TRBJ1-1; D gene: -; CDR3 DNA: TGTGCCAGTCACTTTACACTGAACACTGAAGCTTTCTTT; CDR3 protein: CASHFTLNTEAFF
V gene: TRBV30; clone size: -; J gene: TRBJ2-7; D gene: TRBD1; CDR3 DNA: TGTGCCTGGAGTATAGCAGGGGGCTCCTACGAGCAGTACTTC; CDR3 protein: CAWSIAGGSYEQYF
V gene: TRBV5-1; clone size: once; J gene: TRBJ2-3; D gene: TRBD2; CDR3 DNA: TGCGCCAGCAGCTTGGGGACTAGCGGGACTACAGATACGCAGTATTTT; CDR3 protein: CASSLGTSGTTDTQYF
V gene: TRBV5-1; clone size: -; J gene: TRBJ2-7; D gene: TRBD2; CDR3 DNA: TGCGCCAGCGCCCCGGCCCCTAGCGGGGTAACCTACGAGCAGTACTTC; CDR3 protein: CASAPAPSGVTYEQYF
V gene: TRBV7-2; clone size: -; J gene: TRBJ2-2; D gene: TRBD1; CDR3 DNA: TGTGCCAGCAGCTTATCCAGGGGGTATAACGGGGAGCTGTTTTTT; CDR3 protein: CASSLSRGYNGELFF